These T cell receptor beta chains were read from a single sample in a study of blood T cell repertoires in COVID-19. The assay was immunoSEQ multiplex PCR, and TCRdb's table has in-frame clones only and misses some. The table shows a few hundred thousand clones, with about nine tenths occurring only once. Sequencing used PBMCs or T cells enriched from blood (not recorded which). The receptors derive from a woman aged 60-75 years who had recovered from COVID-19. CDR3s include the opening cysteine and the closing phenylalanine or tryptophan. Fields, in order: CDR3 length, J gene, clone size, D gene, V gene, CDR3 protein, CDR3 DNA. A D gene is named only where the DNA matches it firmly. Only part of the rows carry a size: once, few, many, or a class if the clone is expanded.

14 | TRBJ2-5 | . | TRBD1 | TRBV2 | CASSQQGPQETQYF | TGTGCCAGCAGCCAACAGGGGCCTCAAGAGACCCAGTACTTC
15 | TRBJ1-1 | . | . | TRBV4-1 | CASSLGGGRVTEAFF | TGCGCCAGCAGCCTGGGTGGAGGGAGGGTCACTGAAGCTTTCTTT
16 | TRBJ2-2 | . | . | TRBV9 | CASSVGGLVRTGELFF | TGTGCCAGCAGCGTAGGAGGCCTCGTTCGGACCGGGGAGCTGTTTTTT
13 | TRBJ2-7 | . | . | TRBV18 | CASSPNRDYEQYF | TGTGCCAGCTCACCAAACAGGGACTACGAGCAGTACTTC
17 | TRBJ2-7 | . | . | TRBV3-1/TRBV3-2 | CASSPLSSSAVTYEQYF | TGTGCCAGCAGCCCCCTCTCGTCTAGCGCCGTAACCTACGAGCAGTACTTC
15 | TRBJ2-2 | . | TRBD2 | TRBV5-1 | CASSLSSGGSGELFF | TGCGCCAGCAGCTTGTCTTCGGGGGGAAGCGGGGAGCTGTTTTTT
14 | TRBJ1-1 | . | . | TRBV19 | CASSMGGGLTEAFF | TGTGCCAGTAGTATGGGCGGGGGGTTAACTGAAGCTTTCTTT
15 | TRBJ1-3 | . | . | TRBV7-2 | CASSLDGSTGNTIYF | TGTGCCAGCAGCTTAGACGGTAGCACTGGAAACACCATATATTTT
14 | TRBJ1-2 | . | TRBD1 | TRBV27 | CASSFGQGGWGYTF | TGTGCCAGCAGTTTCGGACAGGGAGGTTGGGGCTACACCTTC
16 | TRBJ2-7 | few | TRBD2 | TRBV5-1 | CASSGTSGGSSYEQYF | TGCGCCAGCAGCGGGACTAGCGGGGGGTCCTCCTACGAGCAGTACTTC
14 | TRBJ2-3 | . | . | TRBV5-1 | CASSSGYVGDTQYF | TGCGCCAGCAGCTCAGGTTATGTAGGAGATACGCAGTATTTT
14 | TRBJ1-4 | . | TRBD1 | TRBV6-5 | CASADRGRNEKLFF | TGTGCCAGCGCTGACAGGGGGCGAAATGAAAAACTGTTTTTT
15 | TRBJ1-6 | . | TRBD1 | TRBV19 | CASKGAGVRNSPLHF | TGTGCCAGTAAGGGGGCAGGGGTGAGAAATTCACCCCTCCACTTT
15 | TRBJ2-5 | . | TRBD1 | TRBV19 | CASSLTQGVWETQYF | TGTGCCAGTAGTCTTACACAGGGGGTCTGGGAGACCCAGTACTTC
15 | TRBJ1-1 | . | TRBD1 | TRBV5-4 | CASSFGQGPGTEAFF | TGTGCCAGCAGCTTCGGACAGGGGCCGGGGACTGAAGCTTTCTTT
13 | TRBJ1-5 | . | . | TRBV6-5 | CASLGHGNQPQHF | TGTGCCAGTTTGGGACACGGCAATCAGCCCCAGCATTTT
15 | TRBJ1-1 | few | TRBD1 | TRBV7-2 | CASSLSQGAWTEAFF | TGTGCCAGCAGCTTAAGTCAGGGGGCCTGGACTGAAGCTTTCTTT
14 | TRBJ1-5 | . | . | TRBV19 | CASRAPGTFQPQHF | TGTGCCAGTAGGGCCCCGGGGACTTTCCAGCCCCAGCATTTT
14 | TRBJ2-2 | . | TRBD1 | TRBV29-1 | CSVGRGIITGELFF | TGCAGCGTTGGCAGGGGGATAATTACCGGGGAGCTGTTTTTT
12 | TRBJ2-3 | once | TRBD2 | TRBV29-1 | CSVDGGADTQYF | TGCAGCGTTGACGGGGGGGCTGATACGCAGTATTTT
14 | TRBJ2-1 | . | TRBD1 | TRBV24-1 | CATSDSRQGREQFF | TGTGCCACCAGTGACTCCAGACAGGGAAGAGAGCAGTTCTTC
13 | TRBJ1-5 | . | . | TRBV30 | CAWSGGPNQPQHF | TGTGCCTGGAGTGGAGGGCCTAATCAGCCCCAGCATTTT
13 | TRBJ2-7 | . | TRBD1 | TRBV25-1 | CASRGPQGYEQYF | TGTGCCAGCAGGGGGCCACAGGGGTACGAGCAGTACTTC
15 | TRBJ2-3 | . | TRBD2 | TRBV3-1/TRBV3-2 | CASSQEGLASDTQYF | TGTGCCAGCAGCCAAGAGGGACTAGCGTCAGATACGCAGTATTTT
16 | TRBJ2-5 | . | TRBD2 | TRBV5-4 | CASSSSLAGGQETQYF | TGTGCCAGCAGCTCCTCACTAGCGGGGGGCCAAGAGACCCAGTACTTC
14 | TRBJ2-2 | . | . | TRBV3-1/TRBV3-2 | CASSLRGNTGELFF | TGTGCCAGCAGCCTCCGGGGTAACACCGGGGAGCTGTTTTTT
15 | TRBJ1-5 | . | . | TRBV6-5 | CASSRNRDPNQPQHF | TGTGCCAGCAGCCGAAACAGGGATCCTAATCAGCCCCAGCATTTT
14 | TRBJ2-5 | . | TRBD2 | TRBV10-2 | CASGLAGAQETQYF | TGCGCCAGCGGACTAGCGGGGGCACAAGAGACCCAGTACTTC
15 | TRBJ2-4 | once | TRBD2 | TRBV5-6 | CASSLAFGGKNIQYF | TGTGCCAGCAGCTTAGCATTCGGGGGGAAAAACATTCAGTACTTC
15 | TRBJ1-6 | . | TRBD1 | TRBV5-4 | CASSFGQAHNSPLHF | TGTGCCAGCAGCTTTGGACAGGCCCATAATTCACCCCTCCACTTT
13 | TRBJ2-2 | . | . | TRBV7-9 | CASSPLNTGELFF | TGTGCCAGCAGCCCTCTAAACACCGGGGAGCTGTTTTTT
18 | TRBJ2-1 | . | . | TRBV11-2 | CASSSAQPRGGSYNEQFF | TGTGCCAGCAGCTCGGCCCAACCCAGGGGAGGGTCCTACAATGAGCAGTTCTTC
13 | TRBJ1-1 | . | . | TRBV2 | CASSDSAGTEAFF | TGTGCCAGCAGTGATAGTGCAGGTACTGAAGCTTTCTTT
16 | TRBJ1-4 | . | TRBD1 | TRBV4-2 | CASSQDPGTGNEKLFF | TGTGCCAGCAGCCAAGATCCTGGGACAGGGAATGAAAAACTGTTTTTT
15 | TRBJ1-4 | . | . | TRBV10-1 | CASRAGSGANEKLFF | TGCGCCAGCAGAGCCGGATCGGGAGCTAATGAAAAACTGTTTTTT
18 | TRBJ1-3 | . | TRBD1 | TRBV5-4 | CASSLQGVLSTSGNTIYF | TGTGCCAGCAGCTTACAGGGGGTTCTTTCCACCTCTGGAAACACCATATATTTT
15 | TRBJ1-2 | few | . | TRBV21-1 | CASSKRTEVWDGYTF | TGTGCCAGCAGCAAACGGACGGAGGTGTGGGATGGCTACACCTTC
14 | TRBJ1-1 | . | TRBD1 | TRBV11-3 | CASSLGGQGVEAFF | TGTGCCAGCAGCTTAGGGGGACAGGGAGTCGAAGCTTTCTTT
15 | TRBJ2-7 | . | TRBD1 | TRBV5-1 | CASSASGTGLYEQYF | TGCGCCAGCAGCGCCTCCGGGACAGGACTCTACGAGCAGTACTTC
13 | TRBJ1-5 | . | TRBD1 | TRBV9 | CASSRQGDQPQHF | TGTGCCAGCAGCCGACAGGGGGACCAGCCCCAGCATTTT
17 | TRBJ1-5 | once | TRBD1 | TRBV19 | CASTPRQGARIGQPQHF | TGTGCCAGTACCCCTAGACAGGGGGCGCGAATCGGACAGCCCCAGCATTTT
16 | TRBJ1-6 | few | . | TRBV5-3 | CARSLVAGKLDSPLHF | TGTGCCAGAAGCTTGGTAGCGGGGAAGTTAGATTCACCCCTCCACTTT
16 | TRBJ1-5 | . | . | TRBV11-2 | CASSLDPGQRQGPQHF | TGTGCCAGCAGCTTAGACCCAGGACAGAGGCAAGGGCCCCAGCATTTT
15 | TRBJ1-3 | . | TRBD1 | TRBV9 | CASSTTQGPGNTIYF | TGTGCCAGCAGCACCACACAGGGGCCTGGAAACACCATATATTTT
18 | TRBJ2-7 | . | TRBD2 | TRBV9 | CASSVGGGASSWVYEQYF | TGTGCCAGCAGCGTTGGCGGGGGGGCCTCAAGCTGGGTCTACGAGCAGTACTTC
11 | TRBJ1-2 | . | . | TRBV19 | CASSTGIGYTF | TGTGCCAGTAGTACAGGGATCGGCTACACCTTC
14 | TRBJ1-3 | few | TRBD1 | TRBV19 | CASGDRAPGNTIYF | TGTGCCAGTGGGGACAGGGCCCCTGGAAACACCATATATTTT
16 | TRBJ1-2 | . | . | TRBV7-9 | CASSRNAGFGVYGYTF | TGTGCCAGCAGTCGCAACGCGGGTTTTGGGGTCTATGGCTACACCTTC